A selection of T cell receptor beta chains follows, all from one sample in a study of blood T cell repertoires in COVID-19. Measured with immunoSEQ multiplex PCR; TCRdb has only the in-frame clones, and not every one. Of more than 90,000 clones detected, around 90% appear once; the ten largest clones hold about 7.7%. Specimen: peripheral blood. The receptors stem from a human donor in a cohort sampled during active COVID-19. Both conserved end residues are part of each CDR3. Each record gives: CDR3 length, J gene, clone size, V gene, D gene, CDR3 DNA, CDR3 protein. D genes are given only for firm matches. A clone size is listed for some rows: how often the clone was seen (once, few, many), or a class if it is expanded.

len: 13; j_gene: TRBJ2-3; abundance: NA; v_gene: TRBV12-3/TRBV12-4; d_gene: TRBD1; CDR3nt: TGTGCCAGCAGGCCAGACAGGGGTGATACGCAGTATTTT; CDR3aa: CASRPDRGDTQYF
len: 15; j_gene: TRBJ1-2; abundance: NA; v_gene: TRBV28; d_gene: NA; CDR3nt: TGTGCCAGCAGTTTAAGTTTTCAGGGAACCTATGACTACACCTTC; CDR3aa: CASSLSFQGTYDYTF
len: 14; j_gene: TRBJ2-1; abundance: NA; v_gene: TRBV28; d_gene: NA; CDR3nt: TGTGCCAGCAGTCCAGGAGGACCCGTCATTGAGCAGTTCTTC; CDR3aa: CASSPGGPVIEQFF
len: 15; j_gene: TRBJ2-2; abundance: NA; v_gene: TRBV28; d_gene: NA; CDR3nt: TGTGCCAGCAGTTACGGCGGGATTAACACCGGGGAGCTGTTTTTT; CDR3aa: CASSYGGINTGELFF
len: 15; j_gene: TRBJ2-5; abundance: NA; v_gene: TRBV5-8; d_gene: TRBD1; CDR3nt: TGTGCCAGCGGATCCGGGACAGGGATTTGGGAGACCCAGTACTTC; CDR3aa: CASGSGTGIWETQYF
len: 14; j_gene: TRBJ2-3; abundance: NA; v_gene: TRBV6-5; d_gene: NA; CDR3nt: TGTGCCAGCAGGAGCCGGGGGAGCACAGATACGCAGTATTTT; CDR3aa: CASRSRGSTDTQYF
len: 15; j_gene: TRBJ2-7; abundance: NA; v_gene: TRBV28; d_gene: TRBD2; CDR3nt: TGTGCCAGCAGTTTATTACGGACTAGCAGCTACGAGCAGTACTTC; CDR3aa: CASSLLRTSSYEQYF
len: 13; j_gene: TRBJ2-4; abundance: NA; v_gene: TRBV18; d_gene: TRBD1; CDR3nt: TGTGCCAGCTCACCGGGACAGTTCAACATTCAGTACTTC; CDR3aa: CASSPGQFNIQYF
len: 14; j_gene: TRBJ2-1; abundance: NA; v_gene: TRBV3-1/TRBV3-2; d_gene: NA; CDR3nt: TGTGCCAGCAGCCAAAGCGCCGTCTACAATGAGCAGTTCTTC; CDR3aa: CASSQSAVYNEQFF
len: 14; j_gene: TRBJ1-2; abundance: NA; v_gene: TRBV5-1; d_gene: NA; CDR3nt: TGCGCCAGCAGCCTGTCGGGGGTCAACTATGGCTACACCTTC; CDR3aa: CASSLSGVNYGYTF
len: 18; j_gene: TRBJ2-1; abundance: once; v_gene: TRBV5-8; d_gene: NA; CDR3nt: TGTGCCAGCAGCTGGGATCATGGAGGGGCTAAGGACTACAATGAGCAGTTCTTC; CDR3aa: CASSWDHGGAKDYNEQFF
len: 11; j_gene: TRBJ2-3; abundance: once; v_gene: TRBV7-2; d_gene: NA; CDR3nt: TGTGCCAGCGGTGCGACAGATACGCAGTATTTT; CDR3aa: CASGATDTQYF
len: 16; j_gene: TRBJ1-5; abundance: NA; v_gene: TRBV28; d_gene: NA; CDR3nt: TGTGCCAGCAGTTTAGCCGGCAGGGGCTGGGGTCAGCCCCAGCATTTT; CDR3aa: CASSLAGRGWGQPQHF
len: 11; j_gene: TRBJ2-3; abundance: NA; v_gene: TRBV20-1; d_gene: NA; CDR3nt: TGCAGTTCCGGAGTCACAGATACGCAGTATTTT; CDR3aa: CSSGVTDTQYF
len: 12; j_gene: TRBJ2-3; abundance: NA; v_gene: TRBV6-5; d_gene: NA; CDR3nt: TGTGCCAGCAGTTCATCGGGAGATACGCAGTATTTT; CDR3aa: CASSSSGDTQYF
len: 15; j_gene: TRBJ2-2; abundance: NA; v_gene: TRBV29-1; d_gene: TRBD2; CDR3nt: TGCAGCGTTGGTCGAGCGGGGGAATTAACCGGGGAGCTGTTTTTT; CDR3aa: CSVGRAGELTGELFF
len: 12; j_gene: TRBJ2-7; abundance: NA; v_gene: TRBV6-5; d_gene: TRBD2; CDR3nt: TGTGCCAGCAGTCTTTCGAGCGGGGGGCAGTACTTC; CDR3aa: CASSLSSGGQYF
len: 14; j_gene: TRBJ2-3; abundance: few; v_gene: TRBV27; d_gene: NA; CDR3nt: TGTGCCAGCAGTTTAGGGAGCTGGGAAGATACGCAGTATTTT; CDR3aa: CASSLGSWEDTQYF
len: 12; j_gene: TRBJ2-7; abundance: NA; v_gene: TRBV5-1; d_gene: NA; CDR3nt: TGCGCCAGCAGCCTTTACTCCTACGAGCAGTACTTC; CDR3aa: CASSLYSYEQYF
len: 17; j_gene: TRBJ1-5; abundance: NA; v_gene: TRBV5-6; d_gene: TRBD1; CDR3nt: TGTGCCAGCAGCTTGGGGCAGGGGGTACTTCGCAATCAGCCCCAGCATTTT; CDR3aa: CASSLGQGVLRNQPQHF
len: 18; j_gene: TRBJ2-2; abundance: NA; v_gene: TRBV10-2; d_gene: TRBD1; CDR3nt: TGCGCCAGCAGTGAGCCGACAGGGGACTTAGCAAACACCGGGGAGCTGTTTTTT; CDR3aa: CASSEPTGDLANTGELFF
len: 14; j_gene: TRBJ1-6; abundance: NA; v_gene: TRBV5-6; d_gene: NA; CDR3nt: TGTGCCACCACGCCGGGGATAGAGAATTCACCCCTCCACTTT; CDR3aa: CATTPGIENSPLHF
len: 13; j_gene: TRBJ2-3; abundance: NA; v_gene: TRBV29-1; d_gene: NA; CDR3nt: TGCAGCGCCGGGGACACCGGCACAGATACGCAGTATTTT; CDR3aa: CSAGDTGTDTQYF
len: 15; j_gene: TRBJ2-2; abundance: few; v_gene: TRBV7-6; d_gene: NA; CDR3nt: TGTGCCAGCAGCTTAAGGACTTCGAACACCGGGGAGCTGTTTTTT; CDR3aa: CASSLRTSNTGELFF
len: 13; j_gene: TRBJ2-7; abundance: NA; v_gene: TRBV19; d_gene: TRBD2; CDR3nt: TGTGCCAGTACTAGCGGAACCGGGGGCGAGCAGTACTTC; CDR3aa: CASTSGTGGEQYF
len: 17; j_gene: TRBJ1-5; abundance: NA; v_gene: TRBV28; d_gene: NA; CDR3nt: TGTGCCAGCAGCCCCACAACAGGGTCCTTACTGAATCAGCCCCAGCATTTT; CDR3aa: CASSPTTGSLLNQPQHF
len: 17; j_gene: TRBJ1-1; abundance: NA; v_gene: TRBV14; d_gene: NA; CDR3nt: TGTGCCAGCAGCCAAGGGGGCGTTAACGGAAGAGGCGCTGAAGCTTTCTTT; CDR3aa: CASSQGGVNGRGAEAFF
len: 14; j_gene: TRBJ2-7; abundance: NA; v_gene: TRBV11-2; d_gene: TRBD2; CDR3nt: TGTGCCAGCAGCCCGACTCCCGGGGGGTACGAGCAGTACTTC; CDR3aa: CASSPTPGGYEQYF
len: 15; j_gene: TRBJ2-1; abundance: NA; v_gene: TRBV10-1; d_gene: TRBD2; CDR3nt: TGCGCCAGCAGTGACCGACTAGCGGGACTTAATGAGCAGTTCTTC; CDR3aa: CASSDRLAGLNEQFF
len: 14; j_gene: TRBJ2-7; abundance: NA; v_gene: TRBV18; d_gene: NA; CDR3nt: TGTGCCAGCTCACCTACGGGATATATTTACGAGCAGTACTTC; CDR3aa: CASSPTGYIYEQYF
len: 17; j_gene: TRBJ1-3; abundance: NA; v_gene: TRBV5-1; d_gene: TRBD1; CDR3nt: TGCGCCAGCAGCCCGGGACAGGGAGTTTTGGTTGGAAACACCATATATTTT; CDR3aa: CASSPGQGVLVGNTIYF
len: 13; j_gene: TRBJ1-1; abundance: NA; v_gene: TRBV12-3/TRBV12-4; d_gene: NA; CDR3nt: TGTGCCAGCAGTTTAGGGCCCATCACTGAAGCTTTCTTT; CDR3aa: CASSLGPITEAFF
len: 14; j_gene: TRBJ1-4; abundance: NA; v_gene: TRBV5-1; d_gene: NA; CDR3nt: TGCGCCAGCAGCCAACAGTCAACTAATGAAAAACTGTTTTTT; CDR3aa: CASSQQSTNEKLFF
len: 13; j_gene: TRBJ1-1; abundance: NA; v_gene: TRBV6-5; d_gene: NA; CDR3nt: TGTGCCAGCAGTTACTCAGCGGCAACTGAAGCTTTCTTT; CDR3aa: CASSYSAATEAFF